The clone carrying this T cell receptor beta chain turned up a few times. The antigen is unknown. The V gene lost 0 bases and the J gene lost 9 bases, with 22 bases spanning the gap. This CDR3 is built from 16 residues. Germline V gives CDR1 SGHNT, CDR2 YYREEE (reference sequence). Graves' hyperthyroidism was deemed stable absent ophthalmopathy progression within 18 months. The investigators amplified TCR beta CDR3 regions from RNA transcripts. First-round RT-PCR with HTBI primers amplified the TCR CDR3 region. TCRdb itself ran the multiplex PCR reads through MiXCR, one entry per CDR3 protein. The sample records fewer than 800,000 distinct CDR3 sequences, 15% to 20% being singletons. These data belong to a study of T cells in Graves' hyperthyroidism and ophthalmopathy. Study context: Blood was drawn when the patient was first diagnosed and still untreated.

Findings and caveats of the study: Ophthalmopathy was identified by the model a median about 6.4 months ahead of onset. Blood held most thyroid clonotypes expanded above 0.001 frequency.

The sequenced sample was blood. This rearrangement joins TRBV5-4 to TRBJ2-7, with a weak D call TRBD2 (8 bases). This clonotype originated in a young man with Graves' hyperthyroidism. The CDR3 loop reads CASSLATTGSGGVQYF. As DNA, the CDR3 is TGTGCCAGCAGCTTGGCGACGACAGGGTCCGGGGGGGTGCAGTACTTC.